The 17 T cell receptor beta chains in this list originate from one sample, sequenced in a study of CD8 T cells in ankylosing spondylitis. Whole-study results and caveats: Seemingly distinctive of ankylosing spondylitis blood was a TCR beta motif formed by eight highly homologous variants.

TCRdb ran MiXCR on the 5' RACE reads and lists one entry per CDR3 protein. The sample lists about 210,000 distinct CDR3 sequences, 5.5% to 7.5% occurring once. These receptors have no identified antigens. Input material: blood, either unsorted or a sorted T cell fraction (not recorded which). All receptors derive from a male donor with ankylosing spondylitis.

At least ten counts were recorded for this clonotype. The chain is built from TRBV7-9 and TRBJ2-7; D unclear. The germline V and J ends were trimmed by 4 bases and 5 bases, with 6 bases remaining between them. CDR1 and CDR2 (germline): SEHNR, FQNEAQ (reference sequence). The CDR3 consists of 11 residues. CDR3 nucleotides: TGTGCCAGCAGCTCTGTTCACGAGCAGTACTTC. Translation gives CASSSVHEQYF.

This clonotype turned up a few times. V usage is TRBV7-9 and J usage is TRBJ2-1, with 13 bases fitting TRBD2. Per the germline V gene, CDR1 is SEHNR and CDR2 is FQNEAQ (reference sequence). The CDR3 length is 17 residues. V was clipped by 5 bases and J by 0 bases; unmatched bases: 4. The CDR3 nucleotides read TGTGCCAGCAGCCCCGGACTAGCGGGGGTCTCCTACAATGAGCAGTTCTTC. Protein product: CASSPGLAGVSYNEQFF. The full variable domain, completed using reference TRBV7-9 and TRBJ2-1, is DTGVSQNPRHKITKRGQNVTFRCDPISEHNRLYWYRQTLGQGPEFLTYFQNEAQLEKSRLLSDRFSAERPKGSFSTLEIQRTEQGDSAMYLCASSPGLAGVSYNEQFFGPGTRLTVL.

The table lists this clonotype with many counts. This chain uses TRBV7-2 with TRBJ2-3; a weak D match, TRBD2 (5 bases). CDR1 and CDR2 (germline): SGHTA, FQGNSA. V lost 0 bases, J lost 5 bases, and 9 bases lay in between. This CDR3 spans 14 amino acids. The CDR3 is CASSLAEEIDTQYF. The CDR3 nucleotides read TGTGCCAGCAGCTTAGCGGAGGAAATAGATACGCAGTATTTT. The full variable domain, rest sourced from reference TRBV7-2 and TRBJ2-3, is GAGVSQSPSNKVTEKGKDVELRCDPISGHTALYWYRQSLGQGLEFLIYFQGNSAPDKSGLPSDRFSAERTGGSVSTLTIQRTQQEDSAVYLCASSLAEEIDTQYFGPGTRLTVL.

This clonotype appeared many times. The rearrangement uses TRBV7-2 and TRBJ2-7; the D is unclear. CDR1 SGHTA and CDR2 FQGNSA come from the germline V gene. V dropped 1 base and J dropped 2 bases, with 9 bases sitting between them. The CDR3 runs 14 residues. CDR3 DNA: TGTGCCAGCAGCTTAGTGCTGGTTACCTACGAGCAGTACTTC. Protein product: CASSLVLVTYEQYF.

In its sample, this clonotype was seen a few times. The chain recombines TRBV20-1 with TRBJ2-7; 8 bases are shared with TRBD2. The CDR3 covers 14 residues. J gave up 0 bases and V 5 bases, and 6 bases lay outside the gene matches. Germline lookup yields CDR1 DFQATT and CDR2 SNEGSKA (reference sequence). CDR3 bases: TGCAGTGCTCTCCGGGAGGGAGTCTCCTACGAGCAGTACTTC. Translation: CSALREGVSYEQYF.

This clonotype was recorded a few times. V and J are TRBV4-1 and TRBJ1-5; 7 nucleotides align to TRBD1. The CDR3 runs to 15 residues. The germline V gene has CDR1 MGHRA and CDR2 YSYEKL. The trim removed 1 base at V and 6 bases at J, leaving 6 bases unmatched. CDR3 in amino acids: CASSQGRGGVQPQHF. The CDR3 coding sequence is TGCGCCAGCAGCCAAGGCAGGGGGGGAGTTCAGCCCCAGCATTTT.

This clonotype appeared many times. The rearrangement uses TRBV5-1 and TRBJ2-7; 7 bases fit TRBD1. The CDR3 consists of 11 residues. With V trimmed by 5 bases and J by 12 bases, 8 bases remained unmatched. CDR1 and CDR2 from the germline V gene are SGHRS and YFSETQ. The CDR3 protein is CASSYRGEWYF. Written as DNA, the CDR3 is TGCGCCAGCAGTTACAGGGGAGAGTGGTACTTC.

This clonotype was picked up a small number of times. This chain connects TRBV2 to TRBJ2-7; D not certain. Trimming removed 4 bases at V and 7 bases at J, with 8 bases between. The CDR3 totals 11 residues. The germline V gene has CDR1 SNHLY and CDR2 FYNNEI. The CDR3 coding sequence is TGTGCCAGCAGTGCCTTGAGAGAGCAGTACTTC. Its protein product is CASSALREQYF.

The rearrangement uses TRBV4-1 and TRBJ2-4, with D perhaps being TRBD1 or TRBD2 (6 bases each). This CDR3 is built from 16 residues. Germline lookup yields CDR1 MGHRA and CDR2 YSYEKL. V lost 4 bases and J lost 3, with 16 bases in between. CDR3 nucleotide sequence: TGCGCCAGCAGCCCAAGGTTGGAGGGGGACAAAAACATTCAGTACTTC. Protein product: CASSPRLEGDKNIQYF.

This clonotype has more than one count but fewer than ten. V is TRBV4-1 and J is TRBJ2-1, with D unclear. Germline V gene sequence: CDR1 MGHRA, CDR2 YSYEKL. The germline V and J ends were trimmed by 4 bases and 7 bases, with 11 bases remaining between them. This CDR3 has 13 residues. The DNA for the CDR3 is TGCGCCAGCAGCCCTGGAAATAGAAATGAGCAGTTCTTC. This translates into CASSPGNRNEQFF.

This clonotype was recorded at least ten times. The V call is TRBV7-9, the J call TRBJ2-7; D is possibly TRBD1 or TRBD2 (5 bases each). CDR3 size: 14 residues. Trimming removed 2 bases at V and 3 bases at J, with 11 bases between. Looked up from germline, CDR1 is SEHNR and CDR2 is FQNEAQ (reference sequence). The CDR3 DNA is TGTGCCAGCAGCTTAACGGGACGGCACTACGAGCAGTACTTC. Protein product: CASSLTGRHYEQYF.

This chain connects TRBV11-1 to TRBJ2-5; TRBD2 might be the D (6 bases). Looked up from germline, CDR1 is SGHAT and CDR2 is FQDESV (reference sequence). Between the trimmed V and J ends, which lost 5 bases and 0 bases, there was a span of 16 bases. CDR3 size: 16 residues. The DNA for the CDR3 is TGTGCCAGCAGCCCGAACGGGGCGGGAAACCAAGAGACCCAGTACTTC. Its translation is CASSPNGAGNQETQYF. The entire variable domain, with the rest obtained from reference TRBV11-1 and TRBJ2-5, is as follows: EAEVAQSPRYKITEKSQAVAFWCDPISGHATLYWYRQILGQGPELLVQFQDESVVDDSQLPKDRFSAERLKGVDSTLKIQPAELGDSAMYLCASSPNGAGNQETQYFGPGTRLLVL.

The chain carries TRBV7-9 and TRBJ2-3, with 8 bases that match TRBD2. CDR3 length: 17 residues. The V gene's germline CDR1 is SEHNR and CDR2 FQNEAQ (reference sequence). The V and J ends lost 4 bases and 4 bases, in that order; junction bases with no gene match: 13. CDR3 sequence: CASSSGGERELADTQYF. For the CDR3, the DNA is TGTGCCAGCAGCTCAGGCGGGGAGCGGGAGTTAGCAGATACGCAGTATTTT. The full variable domain, rest sourced from reference TRBV7-9 and TRBJ2-3, is DTGVSQNPRHKITKRGQNVTFRCDPISEHNRLYWYRQTLGQGPEFLTYFQNEAQLEKSRLLSDRFSAERPKGSFSTLEIQRTEQGDSAMYLCASSSGGERELADTQYFGPGTRLTVL.

This clonotype was found many times. This rearrangement joins TRBV19 to TRBJ1-1; maybe TRBD1 (5 bases). The length of the CDR3 is 13 residues. Germline V gives CDR1 LNHDA, CDR2 SQIVND (reference sequence). V was pared by 10 bases and J by 0 bases, with 12 bases between. CDR3 protein: CATVGRLNTEAFF. Written as DNA, the CDR3 is TGTGCCACCGTGGGGCGGTTGAACACTGAAGCTTTCTTT.

This clonotype was observed many times. The V call is TRBV20-1, the J call TRBJ1-1, with D maybe TRBD1 (5 bases). Germline loops: CDR1 DFQATT, CDR2 SNEGSKA (reference sequence). This CDR3 spans 11 amino acids. The V gene lost 5 bases and the J gene lost 6 bases, with 10 bases spanning the gap. The CDR3 loop is CSAPRVSEAFF. CDR3 in DNA: TGCAGTGCTCCCAGGGTATCTGAAGCTTTCTTT.

The chain employs TRBV12-3 or TRBV12-4 and TRBJ2-1; 13 bases align to TRBD2. CDR3 length equals 15 residues. The V and J ends lost 7 bases and 7 bases, in that order; junction bases with no gene match: 7. The CDR3, as DNA: TGTGCCAGCACCCTGGGACTAGCGGGGTGGAATGAGCAGTTCTTC. This gives the protein CASTLGLAGWNEQFF.

At least ten counts were recorded for this clonotype. This chain uses TRBV3-1 with TRBJ2-1; the D gene is possibly TRBD1 (6 bases). This CDR3 is built from 15 residues. Trimming removed 5 bases at V and 8 bases at J, with 19 bases between. Per the germline V gene, CDR1 is LGHDT and CDR2 is YNNKEL (reference sequence). This CDR3 is CASSFGYQGIDEQFF. CDR3 coding DNA: TGTGCCAGCAGCTTCGGGTACCAGGGGATCGATGAGCAGTTCTTC.